The 28 T cell receptor beta chains below all came from one sample that was sequenced in a study of post-analysis software for immune sequencing data. Findings and caveats of the study: Included in a set of a handful of TRBV segments more frequent in patients than controls were TRBV5-6, TRBV5-1 and TRBV20-1.

No antigen is known for these receptors. Unique-molecular-identifier-tagged TCR beta cDNA libraries were used. Using its own MiXCR run on the PCR reads, TCRdb lists one record per CDR3 protein. In the table there are about 150,000 distinct CDR3 sequences, about 32% of which are singletons. Sequencing was carried out using blood. The receptors originated from a girl between 5 and 17 years old with multiple sclerosis.

On this clonotype itself: A much larger clone lies one base from this, so it may be a read error. This sequence joins TRBV30 and TRBJ2-7, with D hard to call. Trimming stripped 3 bases from V and 2 bases from J, with 5 bases between. Germline-derived CDR1 and CDR2 are GTSNPN and SVGIG (reference sequence). This CDR3 spans 11 amino acids. CDR3 DNA sequence: TGTGCCTGGAGCGGTGCCTACGAGCAGTACTTC. Encoded protein: CAWSGAYEQYF.

This clonotype was picked up a small number of times. The junction departs from the called germline gene at one end, perhaps through a read error. V usage is TRBV6-5 and J usage is TRBJ1-5; 8 positions match TRBD1. This CDR3 has 18 residues. Germline CDR1 and CDR2: MNHEY and SVGAGI. Written as DNA, the CDR3 is TGTGCCAGCAGTTATTCCGCAGGGGGCGGGTATAGCAATCAGTCCCAGCATTTT. It specifies CASSYSAGGGYSNQSQHF.

V gene TRBV12-3 or TRBV12-4 combines with J gene TRBJ2-3, with D perhaps TRBD1 or TRBD2 (5 bases each). Trimming shortened V by 6 bases and J by 5 bases, and 12 bases separated the two germline ends. The CDR3 is 13 amino acids. The CDR3 region is CASRVGEVDTQYF. The CDR3 nucleotides are TGTGCCAGCAGGGTGGGGGAAGTAGATACGCAGTATTTT.

This clonotype was observed a handful of times. The chain has TRBV12-3 or TRBV12-4 and TRBJ1-2; D gene unclear. The CDR3 is 12 residues long. Trimming stripped 8 bases from V and 5 bases from J, with 12 bases between. The CDR3 DNA sequence: TGTGCCAGCGCATACTCTACTTATGGCTACACCTTC. Its protein product is CASAYSTYGYTF.

This clonotype has only a few counts. The chain employs TRBV20-1 and TRBJ2-3, with D possibly matching TRBD2 (5 bases). V lost 6 bases and J lost 0, with 10 bases in between. From germline, CDR1 is DFQATT and CDR2 SNEGSKA (reference sequence). This CDR3 has 13 amino acids. The CDR3 DNA sequence: TGCAGTGCCGGGGTGGGCAGCACAGATACGCAGTATTTT. It encodes CSAGVGSTDTQYF.

This clonotype was counted a few times. The chain links TRBV5-1 to TRBJ2-1; D tentatively fits TRBD1 or TRBD2 (6 bases each). The CDR3 is 16 residues long. Trimming shortened V by 4 bases and J by 0 bases, and 14 bases separated the two germline ends. The V gene's germline CDR1 is SGHRS and CDR2 YFSETQ. CDR3 residues: CASSQGTSSSYNEQFF. The DNA of the CDR3 is TGCGCCAGCAGCCAGGGGACTTCCAGCTCCTACAATGAGCAGTTCTTC.

About this clonotype itself: This clone may be a read error of a much larger clone one base away. The chain recombines TRBV7-9 with TRBJ2-1; 7 nucleotides align to TRBD2. Germline V gene data show CDR1 as SEHNR and CDR2 as FQNEAQ (reference sequence). The CDR3 spans 12 residues. CDR3 bases: TGTGCCAGCAGCGTAGGCGGGGGTGAGCAGTTGTTC. Translating gives CASSVGGGEQLF.

The CDR3, as DNA: TGTGCCAGCAGCCAAGACCCGGAGGCTAACTATGGCTACACCTTC. Translated: CASSQDPEANYGYTF. The chain couples TRBV3-1 to TRBJ1-2; no clear D gene. V shed 0 bases and J shed 0 bases, with 8 bases lying between them. CDR1 LGHDT and CDR2 YNNKEL come from the germline V gene (reference sequence). This CDR3 is built from 15 residues.

This clonotype was observed many times. This chain links TRBV28 with TRBJ2-5; D is perhaps TRBD1 (5 bases). This CDR3 comprises 12 residues. Germline V gene sequence: CDR1 MDHEN, CDR2 SYDVKM. Trimming took off 3 bases at V and 3 bases at J, with 5 bases between the two ends. CDR3 protein: CASSFREETQYF. The CDR3 nucleotides read TGTGCCAGCAGTTTCAGGGAAGAGACCCAGTACTTC.

In its sample, this clonotype was seen a few times. The chain employs TRBV5-5 and TRBJ1-1; D gene unclear. The CDR3 runs to 13 residues. The germline CDR1 and CDR2 sequences are SGHKS and YYEKEE (reference sequence). Trimming pared 2 bases from V and 4 bases from J, leaving 9 bases between. Here the CDR3 reads CASSLERVTEAFF. CDR3 nucleotides: TGTGCCAGCAGCTTAGAGAGGGTCACTGAAGCTTTCTTT.

The V and J genes are TRBV4-1 and TRBJ2-1, with TRBD2 as a possible D gene (5 bases). The V end lost 1 base, the J end lost 3 bases, and 10 bases lay between the germline ends. The CDR3 spans 15 residues. CDR1 MGHRA and CDR2 YSYEKL come from the germline V gene. The CDR3 reads CASSQAGSYYNEQFF. The CDR3 DNA sequence: TGCGCCAGCAGCCAAGCGGGGTCATACTACAATGAGCAGTTCTTC.

Ten or more counts support this clonotype. The chain links TRBV5-1 to TRBJ1-5; TRBD1 matches at 9 bases. Germline V gene sequence: CDR1 SGHRS, CDR2 YFSETQ. The CDR3 contains 14 residues. Trimming took 8 bases from V and 6 from J; bases not matched to a gene: 9. The DNA of the CDR3 is TGCGCCAGTGCTCCGGGACAGGGAAGTCAGCCCCAGCATTTT. This sequence encodes CASAPGQGSQPQHF.

The rearrangement uses TRBV2 and TRBJ2-1; the D is unclear. In germline, CDR1 is SNHLY, CDR2 FYNNEI. The ends were cut back, 6 bases at V and 2 bases at J, with 11 bases in the middle. The CDR3 loop spans 14 amino acids. The CDR3 region has the DNA TGTGCCAGCAGGGATCGGGCAGCCTACAATGAGCAGTTCTTC. Amino acid sequence: CASRDRAAYNEQFF.

This clonotype was detected only a few times. It may be a read error: a sequence one base away is much more abundant. The chain employs TRBV4-1 and TRBJ2-5, with D tentatively TRBD2 (5 bases). CDR1 and CDR2 (germline): MGHRA, YSYEKL. CDR3 size: 14 residues. V was clipped by 4 bases and J by 1 base, with 10 bases between them. The CDR3 loop is CASSRGRGQETQYF. In DNA, the CDR3 is TGCGCCAGCAGCCGCGGACGGGGCCAAGAGACCCAGTACTTC.

This clonotype was detected once. This may be a read error: a much more frequent sequence differs by one nucleotide. The CDR3 does not close with the conserved phenylalanine or tryptophan, likely indicating a read error. The chain employs TRBV9 and TRBJ2-1; D may be TRBD2 (6 bases). Trimming took off 0 bases at V and 6 bases at J, with 13 bases between the two ends. The CDR3 runs 15 residues. The germline CDR1 and CDR2 sequences are SGDLS and YYNGEE. CDR3 region: CASSVGPGGVNEQFL. CDR3 nucleotides: TGTGCCAGCAGCGTAGGACCTGGAGGGGTCAATGAGCAGTTCCTC.

This clonotype has a count of ten or more. The rearrangement joins TRBV21-1 to TRBJ2-7. TRBV21-1 is given as a pseudogene. The CDR3 runs 9 residues. The CDR3: CSPRYEQYF. CDR3 DNA: TGTAGCCCTCGATACGAGCAGTACTTC.

The V gene is TRBV12-3 or TRBV12-4, the J gene TRBJ2-3, with TRBD1 matching 8 bases. V gave up 5 bases and J gave up 2 bases; unmatched junction bases: 12. CDR3 size: 17 residues. The CDR3 here is CASSLRQGASNTDTQYF. The CDR3 DNA reads TGTGCCAGCAGTCTTCGTCAGGGGGCTTCTAACACAGATACGCAGTATTTT.

This clonotype was recorded at least ten times. The chain combines TRBV28 with TRBJ2-3; 10 bases map to TRBD2. CDR3 length: 21 amino acids. Losses at the gene ends were 4 bases for V and 1 base for J; bases not matched to a gene: 20. In germline, CDR1 is MDHEN, CDR2 SYDVKM. In nucleotides, the CDR3 is TGTGCCAGCAGTTCCCGTTCGAGACTAGCGGGTTCGAAGGGAGGCACAGATACGCAGTATTTT. It translates to CASSSRSRLAGSKGGTDTQYF. The full variable domain, completed using reference TRBV28 and TRBJ2-3, is DVKVTQSSRYLVKRTGEKVFLECVQDMDHENMFWYRQDPGLGLRLIYFSYDVKMKEKGDIPEGYSVSREKKERFSLILESASTNQTSMYLCASSSRSRLAGSKGGTDTQYFGPGTRLTVL.

The rearrangement joins TRBV7-9 to TRBJ2-4; TRBD1 matches 7 bases. The J call may be faulty, since TRBJ2-7 better matches the DNA end. The CDR3 is made up of 12 amino acids. The germline CDR1 and CDR2 sequences are SEHNR and FQNEAQ (reference sequence). The CDR3 spells CASSLRGREQYF. DNA of the CDR3: TGTGCCAGCAGCTTAAGGGGGCGCGAGCAGTACTTC.

At least ten counts were recorded for this clonotype. The gene calls are TRBV7-2 and TRBJ2-7, with 12 bases fitting TRBD2. This CDR3 has 17 amino acids. Germline V gene sequence: CDR1 SGHTA, CDR2 FQGNSA. Losses at the gene ends were 1 base for V and 1 base for J; bases not matched to a gene: 5. The DNA for the CDR3 is TGTGCCAGCAGCTTAGACCTAGCGGGAGGGCGATCCTACGAGCAGTACTTC. It is translated as CASSLDLAGGRSYEQYF.

On this clonotype itself: At one end the junction does not follow the germline gene, possibly because of a read error. V usage is TRBV24-1 and J usage is TRBJ2-1, with D tentatively TRBD1 or TRBD2 (5 bases each). The germline V gene encodes CDR1 KGHDR and CDR2 SFDVKD. The CDR3 length is 15 residues. The CDR3 region has the DNA TGTGTCACCAGTGTCATTGAGGGGTTCGGACATGAGCAGTTCTTC. This sequence encodes CVTSVIEGFGHEQFF.

This clonotype was seen ten or more times. The chain couples TRBV24-1 to TRBJ2-3; TRBD1 aligns across 8 bases. This CDR3 has 16 residues. With 7 bases clipped from V and 3 bases from J, the junction kept 11 bases outside the gene matches. CDR1 and CDR2 (germline): KGHDR, SFDVKD. For the CDR3, the DNA is TGTGCCACCAGCATGGACAGGGTCGTGGAGACAGATACGCAGTATTTT. It specifies CATSMDRVVETDTQYF.

Of note for this clonotype: A read error may explain this, as a much larger clone is one base away. The chain recombines TRBV5-5 with TRBJ2-3, with D hard to call. CDR3 size: 15 residues. Trimming stripped 0 bases from V and 1 base from J, with 9 bases between. Germline V gene data show CDR1 as SGHKS and CDR2 as YYEKEE (reference sequence). The CDR3 DNA is TGTGCCAGCAGCTTGGCCGGCTCGCGCACAGATACGCAGTATTTT. This codes for CASSLAGSRTDTQYF.

The V call is TRBV7-9, the J call TRBJ2-7, with TRBD2 identical over 7 bases. The V gene's germline CDR1 is SEHNR and CDR2 FQNEAQ (reference sequence). The CDR3 is made up of 15 amino acids. V lost 0 bases and J lost 7; bases outside the gene matches: 9. CDR3 amino acids: CASSLAGGPVGEQYF. Written as DNA, the CDR3 is TGTGCCAGCAGCTTAGCGGGAGGGCCGGTTGGAGAGCAGTACTTC.

V and J are TRBV15 and TRBJ1-4; TRBD1 aligns across 8 bases. The germline V gene encodes CDR1 LNHNV and CDR2 YYDKDF (reference sequence). With 4 bases clipped from V and 8 bases from J, the junction kept 3 bases outside the gene matches. This CDR3 is built from 13 residues. The CDR3 nucleotides read TGTGCCACCAGCACCGGACAGGGCGAAAAACTGTTTTTT. Amino acid sequence: CATSTGQGEKLFF.

This clonotype was detected ten times or more. The CDR3 reads CASSQDITSGSSYEQYF. The CDR3 bases are TGTGCCAGCAGCCAGGATATTACTAGCGGGAGCTCCTACGAGCAGTACTTC. The chain joins TRBV4-2 to TRBJ2-7; TRBD2 aligns across 11 bases. After removal of 3 bases from V and 0 bases from J, the junction contained 7 bases not matched to a gene. The germline V gene has CDR1 LGHNA and CDR2 YNFKEQ. This CDR3 spans 17 amino acids.

About this clonotype itself: At one end the junction does not follow the germline gene, possibly because of a read error. The gene calls are TRBV12-3 or TRBV12-4 and TRBJ2-3; 7 bases map to TRBD2. This CDR3 is 16 amino acids long. CDR3 nucleotides: TGTGCCAGCAGCCGAGGACTAGTCCTTAGCACAGATGCGCAGTATTTT. Its protein product is CASSRGLVLSTDAQYF.

This clonotype was counted many times. The V gene is TRBV12-3 or TRBV12-4, the J gene TRBJ2-7; 14 bases line up with TRBD2. V shed 7 bases and J 2 bases; nucleotides not matched to a gene: 7. This CDR3 is 16 amino acids long. The CDR3 DNA reads TGTGCCAGCAACGTTGAGGGACTAGCGGGGGCCTACGAGCAGTACTTC. Residues: CASNVEGLAGAYEQYF.